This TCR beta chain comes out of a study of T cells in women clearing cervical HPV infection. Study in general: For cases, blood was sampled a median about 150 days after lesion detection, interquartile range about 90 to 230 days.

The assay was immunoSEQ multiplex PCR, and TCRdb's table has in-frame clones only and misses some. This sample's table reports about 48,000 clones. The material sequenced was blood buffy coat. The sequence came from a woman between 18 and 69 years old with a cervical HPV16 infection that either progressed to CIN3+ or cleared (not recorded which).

The CDR3 loop is CASSIRTPSSTNTGELFF. CDR3 DNA, as far as it was read: TGTGCCAGTAGTATTAGGACACCCTCCTCCACGAACACCGGGGAG. J is TRBJ2-2 and V is TRBV19; D possibly corresponds to TRBD1 (5 bases). The missing CDR3 end, 3 residues past where the read stops, is filled in from the germline J gene. CDR1 LNHDA and CDR2 SQIVND come from the germline V gene (reference sequence). The CDR3 has 18 residues. V was pared by 3 bases and J by 0 bases, with 17 bases between.